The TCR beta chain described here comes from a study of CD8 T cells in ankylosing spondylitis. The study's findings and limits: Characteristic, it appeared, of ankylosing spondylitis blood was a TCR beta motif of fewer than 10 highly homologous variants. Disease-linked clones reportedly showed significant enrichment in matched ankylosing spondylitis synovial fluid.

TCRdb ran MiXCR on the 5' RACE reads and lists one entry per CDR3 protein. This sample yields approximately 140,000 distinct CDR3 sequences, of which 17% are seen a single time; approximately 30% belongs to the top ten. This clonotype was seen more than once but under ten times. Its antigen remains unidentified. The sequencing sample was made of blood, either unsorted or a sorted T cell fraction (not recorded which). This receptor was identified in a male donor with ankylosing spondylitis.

Written as DNA, the CDR3 is TGCGCCAGCAGCCAAGATCCACGAGAGGTCAATGAGCAGTTCTTC. Translated, it gives CASSQDPREVNEQFF. The genes are TRBV4-1 and TRBJ2-1; no clear D gene. The V end was cut by 0 bases, the J end by 6 bases, with 12 bases between. CDR1 and CDR2 from the germline V gene are MGHRA and YSYEKL. CDR3 length equals 15 residues.